This note documents a single TCR beta chain sequence. There are a few counts of this clonotype. Its specific antigen is unknown. No much larger clone exists at a distance of one base, and base qualities are not known. A patient counted as having stable Graves' hyperthyroidism if no progression to ophthalmopathy occurred over 18 months of follow-up. Hyperthyroidism patients were newly diagnosed, with disease duration under 2 months, and aged 18 to 65 years. The study excluded patients with uncontrolled infections, other autoimmune diseases, pregnancy or lactation. Diagnoses were established on the basis of clinical symptoms, serum thyroxine and TRAb, thyroid ultrasound, and orbital computed tomography. Ficoll-Paque density gradient centrifugation was used to isolate PBMCs from approximately 10 ml of fresh peripheral blood. Total RNA was extracted using Trizol reagent, and RNA quality was assessed on an Agilent 2100 Bioanalyzer.

The CDR3 starts with the cysteine, ends with the phenylalanine, and has 16 residues. This entry keeps only the CDR3 DNA: 48 bases, framed from base 1. The germline V gene gives CDR1 as MNHNS and CDR2 as SASEGT. V was cut back by 7 bases and J by 2 bases, leaving a gap of 18 bases between them. The data originate from a study of T cells in Graves' hyperthyroidism and ophthalmopathy (dated by TCRdb to the late 2010s). With regard to the full study: Peripheral blood was sampled at the time of initial diagnosis, prior to any treatment. To identify TCR V-J signatures that set the groups apart, the researchers used a discovery cohort of about a hundred patients, made up of around 42 with Graves' ophthalmopathy and some 58 with stable Graves' hyperthyroidism. Prospective prediction of ophthalmopathy was tested in an independent validation cohort consisting of roughly 19 hyperthyroidism patients and about 17 patients who later progressed to ophthalmopathy. The 75 to 100 discovery patients were divided at random into training and test sets in a 7:3 ratio. The study also compared thyroid tissue and blood T-cell repertoires from five or six Graves' hyperthyroidism patients. After sampling, hyperthyroidism patients received methimazole starting at 30 mg daily, and ophthalmopathy patients received high-dose intravenous methylprednisolone. The paper reports TCR Vbeta CDR3 sequencing of roughly 140 peripheral blood samples: some 44 ophthalmopathy, roughly 74 hyperthyroidism and 17 progressor patients. General conclusions and limits of the study: Ophthalmopathy was separated from stable hyperthyroidism by a 13 V-J signature model, with roughly 88% sensitivity and roughly 81% specificity obtained in cross-validation and 80%/75% obtained in testing. In validation, progression to ophthalmopathy was predicted by the model with more than 65% sensitivity and roughly 76% specificity, a median of 6.5 months before onset. Blood samples also contained most of the expanded thyroid clonotypes (frequency above 0.001), which suggests that blood repertoires may reflect thyroid immune responses. Sample size was not statistically predetermined, and investigators were not blinded to group allocation.

Amplification of TCR beta CDR3 regions was carried out from RNA transcripts. A first-round RT-PCR of the TCR CDR3 used the HTBI primer set with the Qiagen OneStep RT-PCR kit. The libraries were constructed in a second round of multiplex PCR and then size-selected and purified. Sequencing of the libraries was done on an Illumina HiSeq2000 using paired-end 100 bp reads. The original pipeline was this. SOAPnuke was used to process the raw data, removing reads that contained adapters or uncalled bases, had a mean Phred below 15, or lacked an exact match to the constant primer or identifier. COPE v1.2.5 was used to merge high-quality paired reads, and clonotypes were defined as unique nucleotide sequences. Clonotypes were aligned to IMGT TRBV, TRBD and TRBJ reference segments using MiTCR v1.1. Only V-J combinations with frequency above 0.0001, covering 99% to 99.2% of repertoires, were analysed. A TCS score was defined as the ratio between F50 (clonal expansion) and ExV (chaos), using BLOSUM62-based TCRdist between CDR3 peptides within each V-J. Welch's t-statistics and random forest reduced just over 500 V-J features to 13, which were used in a naive Bayes classifier (R e1071). TCRdb reprocessing: public reads trimmed at Q25 with fastp, clones called with MiXCR, in-frame beta chains kept. Each entry merges the rows of one CDR3 protein and shows their most common DNA and genes. TCRdb's processing, not the authors', yielded these V and J calls. The sample table lists some 770,000 distinct CDR3 sequences, about 15% of them with a count of one. Roughly 8% of the sample rests with the top ten.

Sequenced: blood. This sequence uses TRBV6-1 and TRBJ1-3; the D gene is perhaps TRBD1, from 6 matching bases. The receptor's source is a man between 18 and 35 years old with Graves' hyperthyroidism. The CDR3 region reads CASTLNGQPTGNTIYF. The DNA sequence is as follows: TGTGCCAGCACCTTAAACGGACAGCCCACTGGAAACACCATATATTTT.